The rows below give T cell receptor beta chains drawn from one sample of a study of T-cell reconstitution after alpha-beta-depleted transplantation in children. TCRdb analysed the PCR reads with MiXCR anew, one entry per CDR3 protein. In the table there are about 540,000 distinct CDR3 sequences, around 19% of which are singletons. The sequencing here drew on PBMCs from the stem cell graft donor, taken from the stem cell graft. The receptors originated from a human donor who donated a stem cell graft to a child with acute lymphoblastic leukemia. Both conserved end residues are trimmed from each CDR3. Some rows mark clone size as missing; the rest say once, few, many or name a class of expanded clone.

size: -
V: TRBV27
J: TRBJ1-5
CDR3: ASSPLQGAGNQPQH

size: -
V: TRBV9
J: TRBJ2-1
CDR3: ASSVDGTYNEQF

size: few
V: TRBV7-9
J: TRBJ1-1
CDR3: ASSQGKGNTEAF

size: -
V: TRBV27
J: TRBJ2-7
CDR3: ASRAGVAYEQY

size: -
V: TRBV18
J: TRBJ1-1
CDR3: ATATGLNTEAF

size: -
V: TRBV4-1
J: TRBJ1-4
CDR3: ASSQDYPGVLREKLF

size: -
V: TRBV4-2
J: TRBJ1-2
CDR3: ASSQDVGQGEGGYT

size: few
V: TRBV20-1
J: TRBJ1-2
CDR3: SAPGDMGNT

size: -
V: TRBV12-3/TRBV12-4
J: TRBJ1-2
CDR3: ASSRQGYGYT

size: few
V: TRBV12-3/TRBV12-4
J: TRBJ2-5
CDR3: ASSLKPGDEETQY

size: many
V: TRBV12-3/TRBV12-4
J: TRBJ1-1
CDR3: ASSRTAEAF